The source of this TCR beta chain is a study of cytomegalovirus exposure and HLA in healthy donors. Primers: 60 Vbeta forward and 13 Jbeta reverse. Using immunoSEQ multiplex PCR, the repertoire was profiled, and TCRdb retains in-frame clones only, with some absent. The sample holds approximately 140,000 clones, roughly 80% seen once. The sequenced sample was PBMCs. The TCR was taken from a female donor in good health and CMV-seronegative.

The DNA of the CDR3 is TGTGCCTGGAGCCTGCTCGGTATCTACACCTTC. Protein product: CAWSLLGIYTF. J is TRBJ1-2 and V is TRBV30; D unresolved. The CDR3 loop spans 11 amino acids. Trimming shortened V by 3 bases and J by 10 bases, and 12 bases separated the two germline ends. The germline CDR1 and CDR2 sequences are GTSNPN and SVGIG (reference sequence).